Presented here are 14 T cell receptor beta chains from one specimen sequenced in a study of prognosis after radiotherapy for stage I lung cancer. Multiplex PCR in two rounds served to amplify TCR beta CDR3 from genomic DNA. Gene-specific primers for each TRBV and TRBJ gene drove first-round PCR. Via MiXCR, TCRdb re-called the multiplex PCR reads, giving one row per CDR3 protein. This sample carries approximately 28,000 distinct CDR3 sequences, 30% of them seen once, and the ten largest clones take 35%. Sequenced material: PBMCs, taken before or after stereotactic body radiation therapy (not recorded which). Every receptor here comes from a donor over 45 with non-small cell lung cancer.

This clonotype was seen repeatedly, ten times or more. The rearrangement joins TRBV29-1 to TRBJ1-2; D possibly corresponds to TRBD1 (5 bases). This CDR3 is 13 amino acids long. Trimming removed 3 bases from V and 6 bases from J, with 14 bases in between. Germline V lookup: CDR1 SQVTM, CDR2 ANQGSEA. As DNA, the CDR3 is TGCAGCGTTGACACCAGGGTGGAGGATGGCTACACCTTC. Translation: CSVDTRVEDGYTF. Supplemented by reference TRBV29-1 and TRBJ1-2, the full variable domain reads SAVISQKPSRDICQRGTSLTIQCQVDSQVTMMFWYRQQPGQSLTLIATANQGSEATYESGFVIDKFPISRPNLTFSTLTVSNMSPEDSSIYLCSVDTRVEDGYTFGSGTRLTVV.

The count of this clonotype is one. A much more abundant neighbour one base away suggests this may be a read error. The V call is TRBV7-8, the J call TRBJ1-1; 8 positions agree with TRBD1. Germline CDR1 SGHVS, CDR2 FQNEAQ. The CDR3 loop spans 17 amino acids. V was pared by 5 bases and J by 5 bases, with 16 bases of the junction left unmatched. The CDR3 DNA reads TGTGCCAGCAGCCTCATACCTCTGGGACAGGCGGTGACTGAAGCTTTCTTT. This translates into CASSLIPLGQAVTEAFF.

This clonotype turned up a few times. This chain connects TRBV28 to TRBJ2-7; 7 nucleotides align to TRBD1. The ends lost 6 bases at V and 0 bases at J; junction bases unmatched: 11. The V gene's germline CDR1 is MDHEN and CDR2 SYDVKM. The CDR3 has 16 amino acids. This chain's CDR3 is CASSPPDRASSYEQYF. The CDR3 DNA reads TGTGCCAGCAGCCCACCCGACAGGGCGAGCTCCTACGAGCAGTACTTC.

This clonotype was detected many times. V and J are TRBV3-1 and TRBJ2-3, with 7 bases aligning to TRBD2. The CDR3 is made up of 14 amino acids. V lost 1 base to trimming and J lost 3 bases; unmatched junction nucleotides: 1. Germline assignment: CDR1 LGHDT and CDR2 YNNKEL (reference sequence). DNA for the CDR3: TGTGCCAGCAGCCAAGGGCGGGAGACAGATACGCAGTATTTT. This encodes CASSQGRETDTQYF.

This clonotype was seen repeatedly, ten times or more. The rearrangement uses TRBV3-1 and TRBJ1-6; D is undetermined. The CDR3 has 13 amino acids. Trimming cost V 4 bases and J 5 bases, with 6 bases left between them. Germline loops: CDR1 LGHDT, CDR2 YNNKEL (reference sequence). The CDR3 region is CASSRIDNSPLHF. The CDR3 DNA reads TGTGCCAGCAGCCGAATCGATAATTCACCCCTCCACTTT.

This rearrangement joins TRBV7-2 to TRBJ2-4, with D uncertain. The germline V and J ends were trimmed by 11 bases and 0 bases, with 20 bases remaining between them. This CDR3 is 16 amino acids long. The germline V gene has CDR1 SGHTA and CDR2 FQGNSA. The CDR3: CAPPPHHRVAKNIQYF. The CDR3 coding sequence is TGTGCCCCCCCCCCTCATCATCGGGTAGCCAAAAACATTCAGTACTTC.

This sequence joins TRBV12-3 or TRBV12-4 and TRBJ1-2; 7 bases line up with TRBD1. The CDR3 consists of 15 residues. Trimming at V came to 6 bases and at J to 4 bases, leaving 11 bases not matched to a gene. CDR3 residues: CASSPNTGAIYGYTF. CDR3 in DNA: TGTGCCAGCAGCCCAAATACAGGGGCCATCTATGGCTACACCTTC.

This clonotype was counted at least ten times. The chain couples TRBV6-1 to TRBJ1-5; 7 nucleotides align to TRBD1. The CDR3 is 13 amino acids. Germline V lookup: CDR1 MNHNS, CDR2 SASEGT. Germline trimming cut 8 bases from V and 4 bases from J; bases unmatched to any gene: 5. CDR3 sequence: CASRGQVNQPQHF. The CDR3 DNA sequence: TGTGCCAGCCGAGGACAGGTTAATCAGCCCCAGCATTTT.

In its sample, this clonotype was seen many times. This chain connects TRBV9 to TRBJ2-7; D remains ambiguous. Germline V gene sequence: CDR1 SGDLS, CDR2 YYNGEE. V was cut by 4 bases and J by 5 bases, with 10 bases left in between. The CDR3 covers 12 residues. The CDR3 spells CASSLGQNEQYF. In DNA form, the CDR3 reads TGTGCCAGCAGCCTCGGCCAAAACGAGCAGTACTTC.

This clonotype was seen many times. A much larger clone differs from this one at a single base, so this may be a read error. CDR3 DNA: TGTGCCAGTGGTATGCAGGGCAACTATGGCTACACCTTC. This translates into CASGMQGNYGYTF. The chain is built from TRBV19 and TRBJ1-2, with D tentatively TRBD1 (5 bases). The CDR3 runs to 13 residues. In germline, CDR1 is LNHDA, CDR2 SQIVND (reference sequence). The entire variable domain, with the rest obtained from reference TRBV19 and TRBJ1-2, is as follows: DGGITQSPKYLFRKEGQNVTLSCEQNLNHDAMYWYRQDPGQGLRLIYYSQIVNDFQKGDIAEGYSVSREKKESFPLTVTSAQKNPTAFYLCASGMQGNYGYTFGSGTRLTVV.

The CDR3 reads CASSGRGGALNYGYTF. Written as DNA, the CDR3 is TGTGCCAGTAGCGGGAGGGGGGGGGCGCTTAACTATGGCTACACCTTC. The chain couples TRBV19 to TRBJ1-2; D may be TRBD1 (6 bases). V lost 6 bases and J 1 base, leaving 18 bases between the germline ends. The V gene's germline CDR1 is LNHDA and CDR2 SQIVND (reference sequence). The CDR3 is 16 amino acids.

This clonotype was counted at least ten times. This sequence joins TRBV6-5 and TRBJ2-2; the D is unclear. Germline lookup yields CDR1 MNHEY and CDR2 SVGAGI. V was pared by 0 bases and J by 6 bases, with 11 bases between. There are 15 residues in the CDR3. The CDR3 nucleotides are TGTGCCAGCAGTTACTCTTCGTTTTCAGCCGGGGAGCTGTTTTTT. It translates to CASSYSSFSAGELFF.

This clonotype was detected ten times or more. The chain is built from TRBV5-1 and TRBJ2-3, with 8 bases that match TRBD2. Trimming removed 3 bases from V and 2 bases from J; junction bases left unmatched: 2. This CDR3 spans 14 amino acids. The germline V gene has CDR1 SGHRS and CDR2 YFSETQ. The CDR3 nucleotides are TGCGCCAGCAGCTCGGGGGGGCCCACAGATACGCAGTATTTT. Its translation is CASSSGGPTDTQYF.

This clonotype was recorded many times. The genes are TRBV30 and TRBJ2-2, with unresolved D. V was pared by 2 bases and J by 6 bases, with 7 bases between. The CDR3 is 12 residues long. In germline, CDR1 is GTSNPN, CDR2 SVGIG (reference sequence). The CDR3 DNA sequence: TGTGCCTGGAGTAAAAGCGCCGGGGAGCTGTTTTTT. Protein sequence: CAWSKSAGELFF. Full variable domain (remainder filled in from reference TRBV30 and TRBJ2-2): SQTIHQWPATLVQPVGSPLSLECTVEGTSNPNLYWYRQAAGRGLQLLFYSVGIGQISSEVPQNLSASRPQDRQFILSSKKLLLSDSGFYLCAWSKSAGELFFGEGSRLTVL.